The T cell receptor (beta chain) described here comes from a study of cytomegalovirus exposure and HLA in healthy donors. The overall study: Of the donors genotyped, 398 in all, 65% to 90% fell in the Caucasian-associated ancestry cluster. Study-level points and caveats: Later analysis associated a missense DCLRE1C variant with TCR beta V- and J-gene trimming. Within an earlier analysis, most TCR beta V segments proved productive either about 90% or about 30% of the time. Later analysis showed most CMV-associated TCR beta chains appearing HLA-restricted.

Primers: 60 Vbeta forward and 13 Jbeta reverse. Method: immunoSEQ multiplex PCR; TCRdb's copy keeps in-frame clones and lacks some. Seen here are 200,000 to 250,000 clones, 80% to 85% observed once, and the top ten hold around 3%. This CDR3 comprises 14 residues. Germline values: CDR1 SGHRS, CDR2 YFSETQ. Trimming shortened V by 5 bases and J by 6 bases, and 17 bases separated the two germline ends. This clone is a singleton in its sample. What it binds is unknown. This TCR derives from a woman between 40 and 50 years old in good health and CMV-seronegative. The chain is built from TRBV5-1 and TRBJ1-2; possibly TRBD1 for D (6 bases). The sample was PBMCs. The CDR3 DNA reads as TGCGCCAGCAGAGCTTGGACAGAAAGTAATGGCTACACCTTC. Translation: CASRAWTESNGYTF. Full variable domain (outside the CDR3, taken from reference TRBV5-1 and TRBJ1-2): KAGVTQTPRYLIKTRGQQVTLSCSPISGHRSVSWYQQTPGQGLQFLFEYFSETQRNKGNFPGRFSGRQFSNSRSEMNVSTLELGDSALYLCASRAWTESNGYTFGSGTRLTVV.